The TCR beta chain under discussion was sequenced for a study of OX40 agonist ivuxolimab in advanced cancers. The cohort excluded patients with autoimmune disease history or systemic immunosuppression. Clones were sequenced by immunoSEQ multiplex PCR, and TCRdb holds only the in-frame ones, with some missing. The sample lists 75,000 to 80,000 clones, around 87% occurring once. CDR1 MDHEN and CDR2 SYDVKM come from the germline V gene. The ends lost 5 bases at V and 6 bases at J; junction bases unmatched: 8. This CDR3 has 15 residues. The origin of this receptor is an adult with an advanced solid tumor such as melanoma, head and neck, liver or kidney cancer. The rearrangement uses TRBV28 and TRBJ1-5, with 9 nucleotides matching TRBD1. Specimen: CD4+ or CD8+ T cells sorted from blood, collected in a trial of the OX40 agonist ivuxolimab. The CDR3 sequence is CASSPSTGGIQPQHF. In DNA, the CDR3 is TGTGCCAGCAGTCCTTCGACAGGGGGTATTCAGCCCCAGCATTTT.